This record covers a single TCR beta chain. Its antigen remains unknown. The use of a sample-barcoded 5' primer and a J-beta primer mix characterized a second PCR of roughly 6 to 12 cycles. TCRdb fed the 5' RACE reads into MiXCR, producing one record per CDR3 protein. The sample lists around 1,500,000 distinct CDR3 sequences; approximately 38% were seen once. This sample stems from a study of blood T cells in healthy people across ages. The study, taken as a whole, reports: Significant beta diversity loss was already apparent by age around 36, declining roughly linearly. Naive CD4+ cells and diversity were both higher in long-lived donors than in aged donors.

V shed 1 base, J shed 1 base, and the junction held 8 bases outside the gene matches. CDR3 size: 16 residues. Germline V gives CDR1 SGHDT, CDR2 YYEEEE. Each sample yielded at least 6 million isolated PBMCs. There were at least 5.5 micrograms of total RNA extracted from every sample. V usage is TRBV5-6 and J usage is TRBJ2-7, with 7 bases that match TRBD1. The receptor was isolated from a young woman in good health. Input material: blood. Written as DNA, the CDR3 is TGTGCCAGCAGCTTGAACCAGGGACAGAATTCCTACGAGCAGTACTTC. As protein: CASSLNQGQNSYEQYF.